Detailed here is one T cell receptor beta chain. Every unsorted PBMC PCR replicate was loaded with approximately 0.3 ug DNA, approximately 30,000 T cell genomes. Ten immunoSEQ deep assay plates were used by the authors to sequence unsorted PBMC DNA. Only in-frame clones appear in the TCRdb table, and some are missing; sequencing was by immunoSEQ multiplex PCR. This sample has approximately 440,000 clones; over 60% occur once, and the top ten carry more than 10%. The sample belongs to a study of shared clonotypes between healthy human individuals. V lost 2 bases and J lost 5; bases outside the gene matches: 12. The CDR3 totals 17 residues. Germline CDR1 and CDR2: SEHNR and FQNEAQ (reference sequence).

J is TRBJ2-1 and V is TRBV7-9; 7 bases line up with TRBD2. Sequencing was done on a sample of PBMCs. This TCR was recovered from a woman in her thirties or forties in good health. Some clones in this sample may be carry-over from other donors' samples. CDR3 protein: CASSLTAGSTFHNEQFF. As DNA, the CDR3 is TGTGCCAGCAGCTTAACAGCGGGATCGACCTTTCACAATGAGCAGTTCTTC.